This T cell receptor (beta chain) was recorded in a study of response to subunit inactivated influenza vaccine. Study outcomes and limitations: Authors suggested few new T cells are recruited by each seasonal influenza vaccination.

This clonotype was detected ten times or more. Its target is not known. The germline CDR1 and CDR2 sequences are ENHRY and SYGVKD. This CDR3 region has 14 residues. V dropped 4 bases and J dropped 5 bases, with 14 bases sitting between them. One entry per CDR3 protein, called by TCRdb with MiXCR from the RT-PCR reads. In the table there are around 500,000 distinct CDR3 sequences, roughly 11% of which are singletons. This receptor was obtained from a man between 50 and 59 years old who received an inactivated influenza vaccine. This specimen was PBMCs from blood, taken 45 days after vaccination. The gene calls are TRBV10-3 and TRBJ1-1; perhaps TRBD1 as D (5 bases). CDR3 DNA: TGTGCCATCAGTGCTGCAGGGATCAGGACTGAAGCTTTCTTT. Protein sequence: CAISAAGIRTEAFF.